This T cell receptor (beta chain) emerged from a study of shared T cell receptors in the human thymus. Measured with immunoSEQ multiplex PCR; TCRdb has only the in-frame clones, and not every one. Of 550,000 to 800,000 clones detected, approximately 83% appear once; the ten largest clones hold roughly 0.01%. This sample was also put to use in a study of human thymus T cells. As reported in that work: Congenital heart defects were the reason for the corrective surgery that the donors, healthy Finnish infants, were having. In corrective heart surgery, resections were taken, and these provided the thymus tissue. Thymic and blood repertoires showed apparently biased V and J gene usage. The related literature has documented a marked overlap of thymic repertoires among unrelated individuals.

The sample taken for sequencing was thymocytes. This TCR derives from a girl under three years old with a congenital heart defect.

CDR3 region: CASSVATGDSTNSPLHF. Here the CDR3 DNA reads TGTGCCAGCAGCGTAGCCACTGGGGACAGTACTAATTCACCCCTCCACTTT. The J gene is TRBJ1-6, the V gene TRBV9, with 7 bases fitting TRBD1. Trimming took 0 bases from V and 6 from J; bases not matched to a gene: 9. CDR3 size: 17 residues. Germline V lookup: CDR1 SGDLS, CDR2 YYNGEE. Combining the CDR3 with reference TRBV9 and TRBJ1-6 gives the whole variable domain DSGVTQTPKHLITATGQRVTLRCSPRSGDLSVYWYQQSLDQGLQFLIQYYNGEERAKGNILERFSAQQFPDLHSELNLSSLELGDSALYFCASSVATGDSTNSPLHFGNGTRLTVT.